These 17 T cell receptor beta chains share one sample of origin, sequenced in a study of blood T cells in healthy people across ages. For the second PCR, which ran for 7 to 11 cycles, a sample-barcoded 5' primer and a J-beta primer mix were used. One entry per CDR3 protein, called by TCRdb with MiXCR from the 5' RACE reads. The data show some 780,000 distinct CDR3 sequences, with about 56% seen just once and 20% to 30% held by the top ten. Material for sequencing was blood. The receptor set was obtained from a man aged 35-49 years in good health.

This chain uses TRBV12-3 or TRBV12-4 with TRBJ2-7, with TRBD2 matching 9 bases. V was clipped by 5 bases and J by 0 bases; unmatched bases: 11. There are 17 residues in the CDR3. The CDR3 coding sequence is TGTGCCAGCAGTCGGCGGCTAGCGGGGATTAGCTCCTACGAGCAGTACTTC. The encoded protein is CASSRRLAGISSYEQYF.

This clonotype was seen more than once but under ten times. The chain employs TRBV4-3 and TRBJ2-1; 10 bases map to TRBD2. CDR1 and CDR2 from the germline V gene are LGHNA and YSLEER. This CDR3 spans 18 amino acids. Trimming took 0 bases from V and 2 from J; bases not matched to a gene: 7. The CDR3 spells CASSQDPGLAPAYNEQFF. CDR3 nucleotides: TGCGCCAGCAGCCAAGACCCGGGACTAGCGCCCGCCTACAATGAGCAGTTCTTC.

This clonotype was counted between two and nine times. In nucleotides, the CDR3 is TGTGCCAGCAGCGTACTAAGGGGCGGGGAATCCGCAGATACGCAGTATTTT. This codes for CASSVLRGGESADTQYF. The chain has TRBV28 and TRBJ2-3; D possibly corresponds to TRBD2 (6 bases). This CDR3 has 17 amino acids. V was clipped by 6 bases and J by 4 bases, with 23 bases between them. CDR1 and CDR2 from the germline V gene are MDHEN and SYDVKM.

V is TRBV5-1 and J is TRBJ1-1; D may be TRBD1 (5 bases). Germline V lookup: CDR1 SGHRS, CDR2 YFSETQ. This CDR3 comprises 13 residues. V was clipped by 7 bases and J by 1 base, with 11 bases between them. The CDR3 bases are TGCGCCAGCCGGGACCAGGGGAACACTGAAGCTTTCTTT. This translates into CASRDQGNTEAFF.

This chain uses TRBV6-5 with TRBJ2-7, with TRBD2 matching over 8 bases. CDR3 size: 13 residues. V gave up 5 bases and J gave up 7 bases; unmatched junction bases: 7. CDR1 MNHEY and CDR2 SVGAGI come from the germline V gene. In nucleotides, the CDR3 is TGTGCCAGCAGTCTGGGGGCGGGGGGAGAGCAGTACTTC. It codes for CASSLGAGGEQYF.

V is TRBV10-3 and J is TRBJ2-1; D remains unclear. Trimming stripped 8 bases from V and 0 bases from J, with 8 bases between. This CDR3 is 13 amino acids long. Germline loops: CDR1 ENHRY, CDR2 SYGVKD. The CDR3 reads CAIGPSSYNEQFF. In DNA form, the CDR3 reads TGTGCCATCGGACCCAGCTCCTACAATGAGCAGTTCTTC.

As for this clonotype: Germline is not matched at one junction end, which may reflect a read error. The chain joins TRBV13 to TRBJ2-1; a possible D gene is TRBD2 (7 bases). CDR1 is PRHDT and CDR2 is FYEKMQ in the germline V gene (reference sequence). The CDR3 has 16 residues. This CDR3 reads CASSLDGGGSHNEQFF. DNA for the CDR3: TGTGCCAGCAGCTTAGATGGGGGGGGCTCCCACAATGAGCAGTTCTTC.

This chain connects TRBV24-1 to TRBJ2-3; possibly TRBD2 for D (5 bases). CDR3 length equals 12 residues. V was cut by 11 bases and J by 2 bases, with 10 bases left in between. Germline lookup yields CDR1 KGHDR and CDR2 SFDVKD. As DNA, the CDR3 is TGTGCCATTCTGACTAACACAGATACGCAGTATTTT. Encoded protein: CAILTNTDTQYF.

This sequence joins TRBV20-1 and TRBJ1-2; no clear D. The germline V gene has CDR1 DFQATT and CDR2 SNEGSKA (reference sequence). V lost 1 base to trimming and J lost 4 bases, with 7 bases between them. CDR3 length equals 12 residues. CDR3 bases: TGCAGTGCTAGAGTCGGAAGCTATGGCTACACCTTC. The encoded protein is CSARVGSYGYTF.

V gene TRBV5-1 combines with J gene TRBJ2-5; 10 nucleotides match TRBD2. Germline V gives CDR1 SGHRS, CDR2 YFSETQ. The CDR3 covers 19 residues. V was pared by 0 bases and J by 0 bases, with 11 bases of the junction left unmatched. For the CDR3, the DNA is TGCGCCAGCAGCTTGGCCAGGACTAGCGGTGGTCCGTACCAAGAGACCCAGTACTTC. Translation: CASSLARTSGGPYQETQYF. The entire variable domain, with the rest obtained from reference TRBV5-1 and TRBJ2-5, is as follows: KAGVTQTPRYLIKTRGQQVTLSCSPISGHRSVSWYQQTPGQGLQFLFEYFSETQRNKGNFPGRFSGRQFSNSRSEMNVSTLELGDSALYLCASSLARTSGGPYQETQYFGPGTRLLVL.

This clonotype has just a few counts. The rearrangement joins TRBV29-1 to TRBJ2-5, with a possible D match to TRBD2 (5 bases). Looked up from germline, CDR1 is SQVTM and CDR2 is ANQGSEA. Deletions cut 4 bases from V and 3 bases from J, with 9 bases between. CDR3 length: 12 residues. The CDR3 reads CSVASAEETQYF. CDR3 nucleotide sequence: TGCAGCGTTGCGTCAGCGGAAGAGACCCAGTACTTC. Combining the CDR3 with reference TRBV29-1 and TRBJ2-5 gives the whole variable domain SAVISQKPSRDICQRGTSLTIQCQVDSQVTMMFWYRQQPGQSLTLIATANQGSEATYESGFVIDKFPISRPNLTFSTLTVSNMSPEDSSIYLCSVASAEETQYFGPGTRLLVL.

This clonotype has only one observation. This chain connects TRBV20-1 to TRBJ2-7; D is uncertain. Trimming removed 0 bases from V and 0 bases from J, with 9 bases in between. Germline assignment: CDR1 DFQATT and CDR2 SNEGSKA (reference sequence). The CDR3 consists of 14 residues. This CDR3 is CSARDLSNSYEQYF. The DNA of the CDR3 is TGCAGTGCTAGAGATCTGTCCAACTCCTACGAGCAGTACTTC.

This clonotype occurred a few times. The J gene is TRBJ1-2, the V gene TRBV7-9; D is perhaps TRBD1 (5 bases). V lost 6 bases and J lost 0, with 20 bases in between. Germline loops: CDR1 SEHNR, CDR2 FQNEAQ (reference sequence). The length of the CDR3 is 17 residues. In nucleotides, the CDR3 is TGTGCCAGCAGGCAATCCGCCACCGGACACCCTAACTATGGCTACACCTTC. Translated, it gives CASRQSATGHPNYGYTF.

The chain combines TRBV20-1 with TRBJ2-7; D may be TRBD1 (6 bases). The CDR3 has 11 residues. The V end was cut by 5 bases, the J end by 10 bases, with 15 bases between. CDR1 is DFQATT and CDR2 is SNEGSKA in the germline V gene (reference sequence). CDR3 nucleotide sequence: TGCAGTGCTGGGACCAGGACAGTTCAGTACTTC. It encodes CSAGTRTVQYF.

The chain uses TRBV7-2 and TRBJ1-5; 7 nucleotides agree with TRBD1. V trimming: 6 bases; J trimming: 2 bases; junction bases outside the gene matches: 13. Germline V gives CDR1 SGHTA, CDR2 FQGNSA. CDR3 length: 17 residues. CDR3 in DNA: TGTGCCAGCAGTAAGGGGGCGGTCGGGATCGGCAATCAGCCCCAGCATTTT. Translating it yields CASSKGAVGIGNQPQHF.

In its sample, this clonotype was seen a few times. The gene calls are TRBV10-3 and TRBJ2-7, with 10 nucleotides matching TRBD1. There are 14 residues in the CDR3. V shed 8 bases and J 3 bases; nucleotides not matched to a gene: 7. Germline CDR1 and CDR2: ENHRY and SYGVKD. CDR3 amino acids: CAIGSGTGVYEQYF. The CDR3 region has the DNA TGTGCCATCGGCTCCGGGACAGGGGTCTACGAGCAGTACTTC.

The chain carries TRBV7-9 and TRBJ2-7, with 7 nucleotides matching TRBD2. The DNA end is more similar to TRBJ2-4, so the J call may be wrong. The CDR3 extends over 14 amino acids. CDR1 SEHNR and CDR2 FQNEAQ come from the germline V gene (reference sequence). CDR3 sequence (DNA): TGTGCCAGCAGCAGCTTAGCGGGCGGAGACATTCAGTACTTC. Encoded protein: CASSSLAGGDIQYF.